The T cell receptor beta chain under discussion was sequenced for a study of cytomegalovirus exposure and HLA in healthy donors. Overall study results and limits: The study listed around 150 cytomegalovirus-associated TCR beta chains.

Produced via immunoSEQ multiplex PCR; TCRdb's table is partial and in-frame only. The sample lists 100,000 to 150,000 clones; roughly 95% were seen once. About this clone: Its antigen is undetermined.

The CDR3 runs 13 residues. V was trimmed by 3 bases and J by 5 bases, leaving 8 bases between them. Germline V CDR1 and CDR2: LNHDA, SQIVND (reference sequence). The chain carries TRBV19 and TRBJ2-1; D may be TRBD1 (6 bases). Input material: PBMCs. The TCR originated in a young man in good health and CMV-seronegative. The CDR3 sequence is CASSIRQDNEQFF. CDR3 in DNA: TGTGCCAGTAGTATTAGACAGGACAATGAGCAGTTCTTC. The whole variable domain, remainder taken from reference TRBV19 and TRBJ2-1, is DGGITQSPKYLFRKEGQNVTLSCEQNLNHDAMYWYRQDPGQGLRLIYYSQIVNDFQKGDIAEGYSVSREKKESFPLTVTSAQKNPTAFYLCASSIRQDNEQFFGPGTRLTVL.